This TCR beta chain came from a study of beta chain features in type 1 diabetes. Study as a whole: Sorted cell examination encompassed approximately 110 million cells across all samples. Findings of the study overall: The study found moderately but significantly shorter TCRB CDR3s in all four CD4+ subsets of Type 1 diabetes patients.

All of the isolated RNA was reverse transcribed, so expressed TCRB transcripts were sequenced. The assay was immunoSEQ multiplex PCR, and TCRdb's table has in-frame clones only and misses some. The sample has some 150,000 clones; more than 10% are singletons. V was cut by 0 bases and J by 1 base, with 3 bases left in between. Germline V gene lookup returns CDR1 MRHNA and CDR2 SNTAGT. CDR3 length: 13 amino acids. This clone was counted a few times. No antigen is known for it. Each donor gave one heparinised blood draw averaging around 120 mL. Researchers reported sorting CD4+ naive, central memory, regulatory and stem cell-like memory cells via CD45RO/CCR7/CD25/CD127/CD95/CD27. The purity of all sorted populations exceeded 95%.

This chain links TRBV6-4 with TRBJ1-1; no clear D gene. This sequence was found in a man younger than 30 with type 1 diabetes. The sequenced sample consisted of central memory CD4+ T cells from blood. CDR3 nucleotides: TGTGCCAGCAGTGACTCCGGGAACACTGAAGCTTTCTTT. This sequence encodes CASSDSGNTEAFF.